This TCR beta chain was sequenced in a study of blood T cell repertoires in COVID-19. In the study overall: Acute and convalescent COVID-19 samples came from the United States, Italy and Spain.

Measured with immunoSEQ multiplex PCR; TCRdb has only the in-frame clones, and not every one. The table lists some 200,000 clones, approximately 91% of them singletons. In germline, CDR1 is SGHKS, CDR2 YYEKEE (reference sequence). V trimming: 6 bases; J trimming: 7 bases; junction bases outside the gene matches: 18. This CDR3 contains 18 residues. The chain is built from TRBV5-5 and TRBJ2-2; 10 bases agree with TRBD1. What was sequenced was peripheral blood. This sequence originates from a woman in her thirties or forties with acute or convalescent COVID-19. CDR3 nucleotides: TGTGCCAGCACCCGGTATCCTCCAGGACAGGGGGTGGACGGGGAGCTGTTTTTT. Amino acid sequence: CASTRYPPGQGVDGELFF.